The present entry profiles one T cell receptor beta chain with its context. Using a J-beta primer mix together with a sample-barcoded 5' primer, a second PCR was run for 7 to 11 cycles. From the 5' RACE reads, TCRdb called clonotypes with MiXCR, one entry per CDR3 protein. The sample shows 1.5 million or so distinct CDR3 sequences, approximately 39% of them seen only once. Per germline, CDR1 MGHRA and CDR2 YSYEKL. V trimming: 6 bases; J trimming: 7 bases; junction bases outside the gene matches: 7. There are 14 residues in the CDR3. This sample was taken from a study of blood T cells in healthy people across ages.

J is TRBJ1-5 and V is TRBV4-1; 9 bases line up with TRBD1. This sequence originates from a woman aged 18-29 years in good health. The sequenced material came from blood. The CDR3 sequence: CASRQQGAKQPQHF. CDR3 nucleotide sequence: TGCGCCAGCAGGCAACAGGGGGCAAAGCAGCCCCAGCATTTT.